The rows below give T cell receptor beta chains drawn from one sample of a study of blood T cells in healthy people across ages. TCRdb reprocessed the 5' RACE reads with MiXCR, giving one entry per CDR3 protein. The repertoire holds around 820,000 distinct CDR3 sequences, with around 25% as singletons. This sample was also put to use in a study of T cells of mothers and their children.

What was sequenced was blood. The receptor source for this set is a boy aged 5 to 17 in good health. The CDR3 runs from the conserved cysteine through the conserved F or W. A D gene is named only where the DNA matches it firmly. Some rows mark clone size as missing; the rest say once, few, many or name a class of expanded clone.

clone_size: NA
d_call: NA
j_call: TRBJ2-7
v_call: TRBV5-1
cdr3_nt: NA
cdr3_aa: CASSWGQGTYF

clone_size: few
d_call: TRBD1
j_call: TRBJ2-4
v_call: TRBV3-1
cdr3_nt: TGTGCCAGCAGCTGGGACAGGCTCGACAAAAACATTCAGTACTTC
cdr3_aa: CASSWDRLDKNIQYF

clone_size: NA
d_call: NA
j_call: TRBJ2-7
v_call: TRBV4-1
cdr3_nt: TGCGCCAGCAGCCAAGTGTTGGCCCTGGGAGCCTACGAGCAGTACTTC
cdr3_aa: CASSQVLALGAYEQYF

clone_size: NA
d_call: NA
j_call: TRBJ1-1
v_call: TRBV20-1
cdr3_nt: TGCAGTGCTCCAGGGGCGAACACTGAAGCTTTCTTT
cdr3_aa: CSAPGANTEAFF

clone_size: once
d_call: NA
j_call: TRBJ2-5
v_call: TRBV7-2
cdr3_nt: TGTGCCAGCAGGCCAAGGTTGGGTGAAGAGACCCAGTACTTC
cdr3_aa: CASRPRLGEETQYF

clone_size: NA
d_call: NA
j_call: TRBJ1-2
v_call: TRBV27
cdr3_nt: TGTGCCAGCAGTCCTATTGGACAGCCCGAACTACCCAATGGCTACACCTTC
cdr3_aa: CASSPIGQPELPNGYTF

clone_size: NA
d_call: NA
j_call: TRBJ2-5
v_call: TRBV10-3
cdr3_nt: TGTGCCATCAGGGACGGCTCCCTGGGGGAGCAGTACTTC
cdr3_aa: CAIRDGSLGEQYF

clone_size: NA
d_call: NA
j_call: TRBJ2-1
v_call: TRBV5-1
cdr3_nt: TGCGCCAGCACTTCGGGGGCCTACAATGAGCAGTTCTTC
cdr3_aa: CASTSGAYNEQFF

clone_size: NA
d_call: NA
j_call: TRBJ1-2
v_call: TRBV12-3/TRBV12-4
cdr3_nt: TGTGCCAGCAGTTGGTCAGGCGACGATGGCTACACCTTC
cdr3_aa: CASSWSGDDGYTF

clone_size: NA
d_call: NA
j_call: TRBJ2-1
v_call: TRBV29-1
cdr3_nt: TGCAGCGTTGAAATCCCCGAGAGCTCCTACAATGAGCAGTTCTTC
cdr3_aa: CSVEIPESSYNEQFF

clone_size: few
d_call: NA
j_call: TRBJ2-2
v_call: TRBV7-9
cdr3_nt: TGTGCCAGCAGCATAATGGAGGCGCGGGAGCTGTTTTTT
cdr3_aa: CASSIMEARELFF

clone_size: NA
d_call: NA
j_call: TRBJ2-1
v_call: TRBV2
cdr3_nt: TGTGCCAGCAGTGGCCACCGGGACGGACCTTACAATGAGCAGTTCTTC
cdr3_aa: CASSGHRDGPYNEQFF

clone_size: NA
d_call: TRBD1
j_call: TRBJ1-2
v_call: TRBV29-1
cdr3_nt: TGCAGCGTTGTGGGACAGTACTATGGCTACACCTTC
cdr3_aa: CSVVGQYYGYTF

clone_size: NA
d_call: NA
j_call: TRBJ2-5
v_call: TRBV15
cdr3_nt: TGTGCCACCAGCAGAGAAGACGGCTACCGGATTCAAGAGACCCAGTACTTC
cdr3_aa: CATSREDGYRIQETQYF

clone_size: NA
d_call: NA
j_call: TRBJ2-7
v_call: TRBV5-6
cdr3_nt: TGTGCCAGCAGCGGAAAGGCGGGAAACGAGCAGTACTTC
cdr3_aa: CASSGKAGNEQYF

clone_size: NA
d_call: NA
j_call: TRBJ2-3
v_call: TRBV24-1
cdr3_nt: TGTGCCACCAGTGACCAGGACGAGTGGGGCCCCACAGATACGCAGTATTTT
cdr3_aa: CATSDQDEWGPTDTQYF

clone_size: NA
d_call: TRBD1
j_call: TRBJ2-7
v_call: TRBV7-2
cdr3_nt: TGTGCCAGCAGCTGGGGGACAGGGATAGACGAGCAGTACTTC
cdr3_aa: CASSWGTGIDEQYF

clone_size: few
d_call: NA
j_call: TRBJ2-7
v_call: TRBV5-1
cdr3_nt: TGCGCCAGCAGTGAACGTGGGCAGGGTCGAAACGAGCAGTACTTC
cdr3_aa: CASSERGQGRNEQYF

clone_size: once
d_call: NA
j_call: TRBJ2-1
v_call: TRBV28
cdr3_nt: TGTGCCAGCAGTCCATCCCAAGGGGGGCGAATGAATGAGCAGTTCTTC
cdr3_aa: CASSPSQGGRMNEQFF